This T cell receptor (beta chain) was sequenced during a study of blood T cell repertoires in COVID-19. On the study more broadly: PBMCs, B-cell-depleted T cells, or T cells provided the cDNA or gDNA that made up the material.

Original handling: Reference gene primer amplification gave nucleated cell count estimates. Profiling relied on immunoSEQ multiplex PCR, and the TCRdb table lists in-frame clones only, not all of them. The V and J calls and the clone size are those of that table, but D and trimming were determined from the DNA. The data contain roughly 78,000 clones, 80% of them singletons. This clone was detected only once. CDR3 length equals 16 residues. Germline trimming cut 4 bases from V and 3 bases from J; bases unmatched to any gene: 6. Per the germline V gene, CDR1 is MGHRA and CDR2 is YSYEKL. The V gene is TRBV4-1, the J gene TRBJ2-6, with 7 bases identical to TRBD1. The sequenced sample consisted of peripheral blood. The TCR sequence derives from a man in his forties or fifties with COVID-19, enrolled during active disease. The CDR3 bases are TGCGCCAGCAGCCCCTTCCAGGGGGTTGGGGCCAACGTCCTGACTTTC. This gives the protein CASSPFQGVGANVLTF.